This entry describes one T cell receptor beta chain. These data are taken from a study of blood T cell repertoires in COVID-19. Study-wide background: The study drew acute and convalescent COVID-19 samples from the United States, Italy and Spain. Sources were T cells, B-cell-depleted T cells, or PBMCs; the material itself was cDNA or gDNA.

In the source study's methods: Nucleated cell counts were estimated from reference gene primer amplification. Produced via immunoSEQ multiplex PCR; TCRdb's table is partial and in-frame only. That table gives V, J and clone size, and the DNA gave D and trimming. Of fewer than 45,000 clones listed, around 86% were seen once; the top ten hold over 9.5%. CDR1 is SEHNR and CDR2 is FQNEAQ in the germline V gene (reference sequence). This CDR3 is built from 14 residues. The V and J ends lost 1 base and 4 bases respectively, with 7 bases between them. The sample consisted of peripheral blood. This TCR was recovered from a man at least 80 years old with active COVID-19. This chain uses TRBV7-9 with TRBJ1-4; D uncertain. The CDR3 coding sequence is TGTGCCAGCAGCTTAGGTCAGGATAATGAAAAACTGTTTTTT. It codes for CASSLGQDNEKLFF.